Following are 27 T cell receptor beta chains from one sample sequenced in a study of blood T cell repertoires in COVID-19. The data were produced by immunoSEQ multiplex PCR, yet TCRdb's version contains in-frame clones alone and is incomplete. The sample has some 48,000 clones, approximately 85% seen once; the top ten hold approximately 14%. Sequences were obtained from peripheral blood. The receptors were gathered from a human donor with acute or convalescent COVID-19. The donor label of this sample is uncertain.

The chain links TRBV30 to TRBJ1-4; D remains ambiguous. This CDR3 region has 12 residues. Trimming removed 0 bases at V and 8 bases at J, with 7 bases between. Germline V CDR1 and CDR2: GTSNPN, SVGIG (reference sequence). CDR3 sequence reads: CAWSVLREKLFF. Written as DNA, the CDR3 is TGTGCCTGGAGTGTACTTCGGGAAAAACTGTTTTTT.

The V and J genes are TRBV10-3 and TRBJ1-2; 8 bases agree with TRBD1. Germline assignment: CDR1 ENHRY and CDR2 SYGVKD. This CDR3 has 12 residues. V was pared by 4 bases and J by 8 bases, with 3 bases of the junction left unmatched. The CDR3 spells CAISGQGNGYTF. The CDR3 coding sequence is TGTGCCATCAGTGGACAGGGGAACGGCTACACCTTC.

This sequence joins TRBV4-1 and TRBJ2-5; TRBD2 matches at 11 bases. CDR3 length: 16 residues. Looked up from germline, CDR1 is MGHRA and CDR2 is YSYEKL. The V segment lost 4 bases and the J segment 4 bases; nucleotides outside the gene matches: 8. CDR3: CASSLGLAGLPETQYF. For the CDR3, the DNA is TGCGCCAGCAGCCTCGGACTAGCGGGCCTCCCAGAGACCCAGTACTTC.

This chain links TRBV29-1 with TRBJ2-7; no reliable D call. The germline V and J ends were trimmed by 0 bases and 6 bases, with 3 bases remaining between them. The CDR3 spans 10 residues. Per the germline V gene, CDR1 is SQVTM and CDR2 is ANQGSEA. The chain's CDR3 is CSVEEAEQYF. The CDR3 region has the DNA TGCAGCGTTGAAGAAGCCGAGCAGTACTTC.

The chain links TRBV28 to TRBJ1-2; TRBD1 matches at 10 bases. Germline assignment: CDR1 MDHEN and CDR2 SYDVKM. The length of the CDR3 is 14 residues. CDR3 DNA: TGTGGCGTAAAATCTCAGGACAGGGGGTATGGCTACACCTTC. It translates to CGVKSQDRGYGYTF.

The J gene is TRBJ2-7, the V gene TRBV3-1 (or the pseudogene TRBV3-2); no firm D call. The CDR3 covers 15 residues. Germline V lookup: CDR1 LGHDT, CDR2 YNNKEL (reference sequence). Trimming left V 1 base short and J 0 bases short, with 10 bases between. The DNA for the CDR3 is TGTGCCAGCAGCCAAGGTTCTCTCCTCTCCTACGAGCAGTACTTC. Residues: CASSQGSLLSYEQYF.

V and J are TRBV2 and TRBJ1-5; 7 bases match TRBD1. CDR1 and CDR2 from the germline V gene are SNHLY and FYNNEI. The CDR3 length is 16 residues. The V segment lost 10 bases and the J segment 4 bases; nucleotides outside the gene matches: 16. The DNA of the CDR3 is TGTGCCACATCCCAAGACAGGGCGGCGCGGAATCAGCCCCAGCATTTT. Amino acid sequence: CATSQDRAARNQPQHF. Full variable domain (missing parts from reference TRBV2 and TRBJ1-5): EPEVTQTPSHQVTQMGQEVILRCVPISNHLYFYWYRQILGQKVEFLVSFYNNEISEKSEIFDDQFSVERPDGSNFTLKIRSTKLEDSAMYFCATSQDRAARNQPQHFGDGTRLSIL.

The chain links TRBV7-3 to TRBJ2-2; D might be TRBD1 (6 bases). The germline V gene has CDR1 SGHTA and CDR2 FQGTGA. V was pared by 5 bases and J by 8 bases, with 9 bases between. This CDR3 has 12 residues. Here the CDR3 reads CASSEDRGELFF. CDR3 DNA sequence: TGTGCCAGCAGCGAAGACAGGGGGGAGCTGTTTTTT.

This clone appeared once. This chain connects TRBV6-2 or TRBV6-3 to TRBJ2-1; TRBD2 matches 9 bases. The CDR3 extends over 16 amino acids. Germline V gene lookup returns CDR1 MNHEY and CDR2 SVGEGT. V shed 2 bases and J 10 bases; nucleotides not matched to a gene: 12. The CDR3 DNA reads TGTGCCAGCAGTTACGGCCTACGCGGGGGGGCGGGGGAGCAGTTCTTC. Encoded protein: CASSYGLRGGAGEQFF.

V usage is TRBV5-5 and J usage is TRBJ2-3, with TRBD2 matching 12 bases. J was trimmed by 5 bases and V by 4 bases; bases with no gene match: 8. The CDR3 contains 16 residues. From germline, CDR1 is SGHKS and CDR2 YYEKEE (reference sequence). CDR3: CASSALAGGPGDTQYF. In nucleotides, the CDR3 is TGTGCCAGCAGCGCCCTAGCGGGAGGGCCGGGAGATACGCAGTATTTT.

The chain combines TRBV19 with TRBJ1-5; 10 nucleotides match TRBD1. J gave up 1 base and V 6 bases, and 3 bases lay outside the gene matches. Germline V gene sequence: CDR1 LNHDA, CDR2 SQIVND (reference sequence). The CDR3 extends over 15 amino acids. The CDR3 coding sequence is TGTGCCAGTAGCCGGGACAGGGGAAGCAATCAGCCCCAGCATTTT. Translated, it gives CASSRDRGSNQPQHF.

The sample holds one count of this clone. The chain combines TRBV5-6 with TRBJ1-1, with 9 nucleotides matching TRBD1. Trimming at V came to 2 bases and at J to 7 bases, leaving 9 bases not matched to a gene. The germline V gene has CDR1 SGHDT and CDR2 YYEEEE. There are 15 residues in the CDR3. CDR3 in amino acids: CASSLPEGQGSEAFF. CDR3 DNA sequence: TGTGCCAGCAGCTTACCGGAGGGACAGGGAAGTGAAGCTTTCTTT.

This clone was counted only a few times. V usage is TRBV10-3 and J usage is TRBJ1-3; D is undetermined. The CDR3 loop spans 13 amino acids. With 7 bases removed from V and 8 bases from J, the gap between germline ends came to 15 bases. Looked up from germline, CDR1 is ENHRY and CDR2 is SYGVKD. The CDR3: CAIKEADRDTIYF. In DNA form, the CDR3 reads TGTGCCATCAAGGAGGCAGATCGAGACACCATATATTTT.

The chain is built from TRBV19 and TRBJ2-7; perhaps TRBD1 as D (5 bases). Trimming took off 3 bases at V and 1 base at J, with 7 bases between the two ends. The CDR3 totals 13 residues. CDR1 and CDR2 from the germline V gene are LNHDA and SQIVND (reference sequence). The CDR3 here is CASSMGPSYEQYF. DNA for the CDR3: TGTGCCAGTAGTATGGGGCCATCCTACGAGCAGTACTTC.

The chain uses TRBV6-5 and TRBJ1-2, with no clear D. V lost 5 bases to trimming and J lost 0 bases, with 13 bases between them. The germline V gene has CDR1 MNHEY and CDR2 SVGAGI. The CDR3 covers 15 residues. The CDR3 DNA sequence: TGTGCCAGCAGTCCCCGCGGAGGGACTAACTATGGCTACACCTTC. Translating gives CASSPRGGTNYGYTF.

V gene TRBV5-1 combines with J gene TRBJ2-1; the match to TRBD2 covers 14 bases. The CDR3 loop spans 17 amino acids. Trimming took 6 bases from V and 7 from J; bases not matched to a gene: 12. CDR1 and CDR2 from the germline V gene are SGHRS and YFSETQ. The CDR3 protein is CASKISGTSGGRNEQFF. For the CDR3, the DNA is TGCGCCAGCAAGATCTCCGGGACTAGCGGGGGAAGGAATGAGCAGTTCTTC.

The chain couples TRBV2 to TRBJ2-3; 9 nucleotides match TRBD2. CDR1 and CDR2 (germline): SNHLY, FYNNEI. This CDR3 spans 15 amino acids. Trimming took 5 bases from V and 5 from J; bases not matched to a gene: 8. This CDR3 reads CASSTGTSSGDTQYF. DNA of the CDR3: TGTGCCAGCAGTACCGGGACTAGCAGTGGAGATACGCAGTATTTT.

DNA for the CDR3: TGTGCCAGCGCGGCAGGGATGGGTACGCAGTATTTT. This codes for CASAAGMGTQYF. V is TRBV7-6 and J is TRBJ2-3, with D perhaps TRBD1 (5 bases). CDR3 length: 12 residues. Germline values: CDR1 SGHVS, CDR2 FNYEAQ. The V and J ends lost 8 bases and 8 bases respectively, with 14 bases between them.

This CDR3 is CASSPPGQGGDTGELFF. The CDR3 bases are TGTGCCAGCTCACCACCAGGACAGGGAGGAGACACCGGGGAGCTGTTTTTT. The chain recombines TRBV18 with TRBJ2-2; 8 positions agree with TRBD1. With 0 bases clipped from V and 3 bases from J, the junction kept 6 bases outside the gene matches. The germline V gene has CDR1 KGHSH and CDR2 LQKENI. This CDR3 spans 17 amino acids.

The CDR3 is CASSLGQGSGYTF. DNA of the CDR3: TGTGCCAGCAGCTTGGGCCAGGGGAGCGGCTACACCTTC. The chain recombines TRBV11-3 with TRBJ1-2; tentatively, D is TRBD1 (6 bases). The V and J ends lost 3 bases and 8 bases respectively, with 13 bases between them. Germline CDR1 is SGHNT and CDR2 is YENEEA. The CDR3 totals 13 residues.

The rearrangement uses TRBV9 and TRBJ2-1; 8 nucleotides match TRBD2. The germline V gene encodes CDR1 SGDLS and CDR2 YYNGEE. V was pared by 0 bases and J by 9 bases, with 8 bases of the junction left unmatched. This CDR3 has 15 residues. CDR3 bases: TGTGCCAGCAGCGTAGCCCAGCGGGAGAATGGTGAGCAGTTCTTC. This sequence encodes CASSVAQRENGEQFF.

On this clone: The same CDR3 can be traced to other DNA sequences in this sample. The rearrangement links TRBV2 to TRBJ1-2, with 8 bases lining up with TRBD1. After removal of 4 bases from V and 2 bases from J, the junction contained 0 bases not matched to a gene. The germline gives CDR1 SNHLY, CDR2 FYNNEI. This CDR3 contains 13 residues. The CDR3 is CASSGQGNYGYTF. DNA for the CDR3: TGTGCCAGCAGTGGACAGGGGAACTATGGCTACACCTTC.

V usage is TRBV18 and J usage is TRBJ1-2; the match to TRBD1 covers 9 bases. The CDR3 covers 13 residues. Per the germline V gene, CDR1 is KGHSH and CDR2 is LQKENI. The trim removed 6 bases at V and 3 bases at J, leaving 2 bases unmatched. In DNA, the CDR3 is TGTGCCAGCTCGCGACAGGGGGACTATGGCTACACCTTC. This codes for CASSRQGDYGYTF.

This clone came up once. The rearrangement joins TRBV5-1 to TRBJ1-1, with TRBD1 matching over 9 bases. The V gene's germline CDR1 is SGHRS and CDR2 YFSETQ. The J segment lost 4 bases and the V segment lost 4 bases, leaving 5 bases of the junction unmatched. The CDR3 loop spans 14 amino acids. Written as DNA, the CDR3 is TGCGCCAGCAGCCGGGACAGGGTCGTCACTGAAGCTTTCTTT. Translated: CASSRDRVVTEAFF.

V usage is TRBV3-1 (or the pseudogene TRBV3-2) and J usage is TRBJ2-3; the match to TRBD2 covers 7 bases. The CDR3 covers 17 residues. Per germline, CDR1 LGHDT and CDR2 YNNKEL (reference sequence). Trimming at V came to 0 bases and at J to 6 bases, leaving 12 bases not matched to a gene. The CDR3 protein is CASSQDAKRGGWDTQYF. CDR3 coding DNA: TGTGCCAGCAGCCAAGATGCTAAGCGGGGCGGCTGGGATACGCAGTATTTT.

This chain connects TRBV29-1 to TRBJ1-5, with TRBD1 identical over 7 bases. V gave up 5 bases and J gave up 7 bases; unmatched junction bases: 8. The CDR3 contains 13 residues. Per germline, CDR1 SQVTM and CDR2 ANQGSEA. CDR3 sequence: CSVLGQVGQPQHF. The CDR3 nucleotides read TGCAGCGTTCTAGGACAGGTCGGCCAGCCCCAGCATTTT.

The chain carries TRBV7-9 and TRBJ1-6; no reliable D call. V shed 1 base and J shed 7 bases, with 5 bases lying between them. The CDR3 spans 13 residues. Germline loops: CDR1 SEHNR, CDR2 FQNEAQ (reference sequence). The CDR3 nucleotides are TGTGCCAGCAGCTTAGAAGCCAATTCACCCCTCCACTTT. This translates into CASSLEANSPLHF.